The 20 T cell receptor beta chains below come from one sample, sequenced in a study of shared clonotypes between healthy human individuals. Measured with immunoSEQ multiplex PCR; TCRdb has only the in-frame clones, and not every one. The data contain 2 million to 3 million clones, approximately 90% of them singletons. Material: naive CD4+ T cells sorted from blood. Regarding subset: CD45RA+ positively selected. The origin of the receptors is a man between 18 and 29 years old in good health.

This sequence joins TRBV28 and TRBJ1-5; D unresolved. V was pared by 6 bases and J by 2 bases, with 17 bases between. The CDR3 has 16 residues. From germline, CDR1 is MDHEN and CDR2 SYDVKM. The CDR3 is CASSLDPGRGNQPQHF. In DNA form, the CDR3 reads TGTGCCAGCAGCTTAGATCCGGGAAGGGGCAATCAGCCCCAGCATTTT.

V usage is TRBV14 and J usage is TRBJ2-7, with 12 bases matching TRBD2. CDR1 is SGHDN, CDR2 FVKESK, per germline. Trimming removed 2 bases from V and 1 base from J; junction bases left unmatched: 3. The CDR3 sequence is 16 residues long. Written as DNA, the CDR3 is TGTGCCAGCAGCCAACTCGGACTAGCGGGGTCCTACGAGCAGTACTTC. Its translation is CASSQLGLAGSYEQYF.

The chain's CDR3 is CASSPRTGGNTGELFF. For the CDR3, the DNA is TGTGCCAGCAGCCCCCGGACAGGGGGCAACACCGGGGAGCTGTTTTTT. The chain combines TRBV7-2 with TRBJ2-2, with 11 bases lining up with TRBD1. V lost 5 bases and J lost 2; bases outside the gene matches: 4. Per germline, CDR1 SGHTA and CDR2 FQGNSA. The length of the CDR3 is 16 residues.

The V and J genes are TRBV5-6 and TRBJ2-7; 10 bases align to TRBD1. Germline V gene data show CDR1 as SGHDT and CDR2 as YYEEEE. This CDR3 is built from 14 residues. Trimming took 5 bases from V and 3 from J; bases not matched to a gene: 5. CDR3 protein: CASSSGQGFYEQYF. CDR3 DNA: TGTGCCAGCAGTTCGGGACAGGGGTTCTACGAGCAGTACTTC.

The chain joins TRBV7-3 to TRBJ2-5; D remains unclear. Germline lookup yields CDR1 SGHTA and CDR2 FQGTGA. This CDR3 is 14 amino acids long. V lost 0 bases to trimming and J lost 5 bases, with 10 bases between them. Here the CDR3 reads CASSLTRTGETQYF. CDR3 bases: TGTGCCAGCAGCTTAACGAGGACGGGCGAGACCCAGTACTTC.

Points on this clone: Other DNA sequences in the sample encode the same CDR3. V and J are TRBV30 and TRBJ1-5; a weak D match, TRBD1 (5 bases). Trimming shortened V by 2 bases and J by 2 bases, and 10 bases separated the two germline ends. The CDR3 runs to 14 residues. CDR1 and CDR2 (germline): GTSNPN, SVGIG (reference sequence). The CDR3 loop reads CAWSSGRRNQPQHF. Written as DNA, the CDR3 is TGTGCCTGGAGTTCGGGGCGGCGCAATCAGCCCCAGCATTTT.

The chain joins TRBV5-1 to TRBJ2-3; TRBD2 agrees at 10 bases. The CDR3 is made up of 17 amino acids. V lost 2 bases and J lost 4; bases outside the gene matches: 10. Germline assignment: CDR1 SGHRS and CDR2 YFSETQ. The CDR3: CASSFAQRGGFADTQYF. The CDR3, as DNA: TGCGCCAGCAGCTTTGCCCAGCGGGGGGGCTTCGCAGATACGCAGTATTTT.

V usage is TRBV28 and J usage is TRBJ2-4; 7 bases map to TRBD2. Germline assignment: CDR1 MDHEN and CDR2 SYDVKM. Trimming at V came to 2 bases and at J to 0 bases, leaving 13 bases not matched to a gene. The CDR3 runs 19 residues. The CDR3 spells CASSLGASGVKKAKNIQYF. The CDR3 DNA is TGTGCCAGCAGTTTAGGGGCCAGCGGGGTTAAAAAAGCCAAAAACATTCAGTACTTC.

The chain combines TRBV28 with TRBJ1-4, with TRBD1 matching over 8 bases. V shed 2 bases and J 5 bases; nucleotides not matched to a gene: 1. The germline CDR1 and CDR2 sequences are MDHEN and SYDVKM. The length of the CDR3 is 14 residues. In DNA form, the CDR3 reads TGTGCCAGCAGTTTAGGGACAGGAAATGAAAAACTGTTTTTT. This translates into CASSLGTGNEKLFF.

This clone came up once. The rearrangement links TRBV21-1 to TRBJ2-3; TRBD1 is taken as the D call from the table, unchecked against the DNA. TRBV21-1 is noted as a pseudogene. This CDR3 region has 15 residues. The chain's CDR3 is CASSAGGGLGDTQYF. Written as DNA, the CDR3 is TGTGCCAGCAGCGCAGGGGGTGGCCTCGGGGATACGCAGTATTTT.

The chain employs TRBV10-3 and TRBJ1-5; D is undetermined. Trimming stripped 5 bases from V and 4 bases from J, with 12 bases between. The length of the CDR3 is 14 residues. CDR1 ENHRY and CDR2 SYGVKD come from the germline V gene. CDR3 sequence (DNA): TGTGCCATCAGTCCAGACAACCTAAATCAGCCCCAGCATTTT. Its translation is CAISPDNLNQPQHF.

Comments on this clone: Other DNA sequences in the sample encode the same CDR3. V is TRBV7-9 and J is TRBJ2-7; D not resolved. Germline values: CDR1 SEHNR, CDR2 FQNEAQ (reference sequence). The CDR3 loop spans 14 amino acids. V dropped 0 bases and J dropped 0 bases, with 6 bases sitting between them. In nucleotides, the CDR3 is TGTGCCAGCAGCTTAGCGGGGTCCTCCTACGAGCAGTACTTC. The encoded protein is CASSLAGSSYEQYF.

The chain joins TRBV5-1 to TRBJ2-1; 13 nucleotides line up with TRBD2. Per germline, CDR1 SGHRS and CDR2 YFSETQ. J was trimmed by 8 bases and V by 2 bases; bases with no gene match: 4. The CDR3 covers 15 residues. In DNA form, the CDR3 reads TGCGCCAGCAGCTTAGGACTAGCGGGAGCGGATGAGCAGTTCTTC. Translating gives CASSLGLAGADEQFF.

The rearrangement links TRBV4-1 to TRBJ1-2; D call uncertain. The CDR3 runs 16 residues. The V gene's germline CDR1 is MGHRA and CDR2 YSYEKL. Trimming pared 8 bases from V and 4 bases from J, leaving 23 bases between. CDR3 sequence: CASGTLGQISTYGYTF. Here the CDR3 DNA reads TGCGCCAGCGGTACCCTGGGCCAGATATCAACCTATGGCTACACCTTC.

Written as DNA, the CDR3 is TGTGCCAGCAGCTTAACGTTTCAAAGAGGGCTCGTCTCTGGAAACACCATATATTTT. This encodes CASSLTFQRGLVSGNTIYF. The V call is TRBV7-6, the J call TRBJ1-3, with D unclear. Trimming took off 2 bases at V and 0 bases at J, with 20 bases between the two ends. The CDR3 has 19 amino acids. Germline CDR1 reads SGHVS; CDR2 reads FNYEAQ.

This rearrangement joins TRBV14 to TRBJ2-7; the D is unclear. V was clipped by 0 bases and J by 0 bases, with 9 bases between them. This CDR3 has 15 amino acids. Germline lookup yields CDR1 SGHDN and CDR2 FVKESK. CDR3 sequence: CASSQELATSYEQYF. The CDR3 coding sequence is TGTGCCAGCAGCCAAGAATTAGCCACCTCCTACGAGCAGTACTTC.

A note on this clone: The identical CDR3 is also encoded by other nucleotide sequences in the sample. The V gene is TRBV18, the J gene TRBJ2-3, with 10 bases that match TRBD2. CDR1 and CDR2 (germline): KGHSH, LQKENI. This CDR3 region has 15 residues. J gave up 1 base and V 3 bases, and 1 base lay outside the gene matches. In nucleotides, the CDR3 is TGTGCCAGCTCACCCGGGACTAGCGGCACAGATACGCAGTATTTT. Translation: CASSPGTSGTDTQYF.

The chain combines TRBV18 with TRBJ2-5; 7 bases line up with TRBD1. Germline assignment: CDR1 KGHSH and CDR2 LQKENI. The CDR3 length is 14 residues. Trimming at V came to 4 bases and at J to 5 bases, leaving 7 bases not matched to a gene. The CDR3 nucleotides read TGTGCCAGCTCACAGGGGACAGAGAGGGAGACCCAGTACTTC. It yields the protein CASSQGTERETQYF.

This clone has a single count. The rearrangement uses TRBV5-4 and TRBJ2-3; 8 nucleotides line up with TRBD1. V dropped 4 bases and J dropped 4; count of bases not matched to a gene: 5. The CDR3 covers 14 residues. Germline assignment: CDR1 SGHNT and CDR2 YYREEE (reference sequence). The CDR3, as DNA: TGTGCCAGCAGCAAGACAGGGGCCGCAGATACGCAGTATTTT. Residues: CASSKTGAADTQYF.

The chain has TRBV28 and TRBJ1-4, with a tentative D call TRBD1 (5 bases). Trimming left V 10 bases short and J 7 bases short, with 22 bases between. Germline CDR1 and CDR2: MDHEN and SYDVKM. The CDR3 has 15 amino acids. CDR3 coding DNA: TGTGCCACCTCGGCTCGGGAGGGGATTCTTGAAAAACTGTTTTTT. Translation gives CATSAREGILEKLFF.